This note documents a single T cell receptor beta chain sequence. Its target is not known. The data stem from a study of cytomegalovirus exposure and HLA in healthy donors. General study points: In a later analysis, common viral pathogens appeared linked to several of the most significant clusters. The study labeled 150 to 200 TCR beta chains cytomegalovirus-associated. Later work found that TCR association rates differed between HLA loci; DRB1 had the most and HLA-C the fewest.

With 60 Vbeta and 13 Jbeta primers, the PCR was carried out. Libraries were prepared by immunoSEQ multiplex PCR; TCRdb keeps only in-frame clonotypes and omits some of them. The table includes about 240,000 clones, 70% to 90% detected once. Source material: PBMCs. This clonotype originated in a girl aged 2-10 years in good health and CMV-seronegative.

In DNA, the CDR3 is TGTGCCAGCTCACCGGGGACAGCGACCTACGAGCAGTACTTC. Amino acid sequence: CASSPGTATYEQYF. This chain joins TRBV18 and TRBJ2-7; 7 nucleotides match TRBD1. Germline V gene lookup returns CDR1 KGHSH and CDR2 LQKENI. The CDR3 sequence is 14 residues long. The V segment lost 3 bases and the J segment 2 bases; nucleotides outside the gene matches: 4. Variable domain in full (rest from reference TRBV18 and TRBJ2-7): NAGVMQNPRHLVRRRGQEARLRCSPMKGHSHVYWYRQLPEEGLKFMVYLQKENIIDESGMPKERFSAEFPKEGPSILRIQQVVRGDSAAYFCASSPGTATYEQYFGPGTRLTVT.